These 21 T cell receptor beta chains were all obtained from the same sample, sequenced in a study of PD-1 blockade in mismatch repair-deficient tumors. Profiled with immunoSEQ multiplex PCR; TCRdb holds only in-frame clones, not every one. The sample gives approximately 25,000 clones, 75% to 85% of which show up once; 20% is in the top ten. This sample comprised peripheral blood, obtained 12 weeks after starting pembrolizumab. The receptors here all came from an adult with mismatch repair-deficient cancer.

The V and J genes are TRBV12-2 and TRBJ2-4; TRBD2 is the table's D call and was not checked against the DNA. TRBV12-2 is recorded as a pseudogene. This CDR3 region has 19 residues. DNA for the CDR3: TGTGCCACCGGAGTCGGGCTAGCGGGAGAGGTGGTTACCAAAAACATTCAGTACTTC. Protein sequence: CATGVGLAGEVVTKNIQYF.

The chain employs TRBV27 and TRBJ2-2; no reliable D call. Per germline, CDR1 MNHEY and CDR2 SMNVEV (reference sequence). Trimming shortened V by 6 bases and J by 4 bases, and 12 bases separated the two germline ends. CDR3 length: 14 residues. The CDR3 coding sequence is TGTGCCAGCAGACCCGGGTGGCGCACCGGGGAGCTGTTTTTT. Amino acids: CASRPGWRTGELFF.

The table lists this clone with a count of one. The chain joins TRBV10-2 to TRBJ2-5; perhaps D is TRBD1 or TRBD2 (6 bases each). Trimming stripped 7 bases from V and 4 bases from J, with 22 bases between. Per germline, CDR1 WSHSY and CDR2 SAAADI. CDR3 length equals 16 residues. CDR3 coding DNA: TGCGCCAGCAAGTACGAGGGGGGATCCCGGGGAGAGACCCAGTACTTC. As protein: CASKYEGGSRGETQYF.

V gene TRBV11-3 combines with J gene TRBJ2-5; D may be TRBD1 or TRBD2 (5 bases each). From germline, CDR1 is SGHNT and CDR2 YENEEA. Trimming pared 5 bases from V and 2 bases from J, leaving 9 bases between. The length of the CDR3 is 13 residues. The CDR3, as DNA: TGTGCCAGCAGCCGGGGACCTCAAGAGACCCAGTACTTC. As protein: CASSRGPQETQYF.

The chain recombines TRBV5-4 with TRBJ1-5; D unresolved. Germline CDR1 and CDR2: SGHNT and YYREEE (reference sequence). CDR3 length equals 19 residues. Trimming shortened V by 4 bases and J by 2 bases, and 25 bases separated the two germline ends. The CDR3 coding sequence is TGTGCCAGCAGCGGAGACCAGCGAACCCGCGCCCATGGCAATCAGCCCCAGCATTTT. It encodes CASSGDQRTRAHGNQPQHF.

The CDR3 here is CASSRGAEGSYEQYF. The CDR3 DNA reads as TGTGCCAGCAGCCGGGGGGCTGAGGGCTCCTACGAGCAGTACTTC. This chain links TRBV9 with TRBJ2-7, with D perhaps matching TRBD2 (7 bases). CDR1 and CDR2 (germline): SGDLS, YYNGEE. The CDR3 contains 15 residues. Trimming removed 4 bases at V and 0 bases at J, with 14 bases between.

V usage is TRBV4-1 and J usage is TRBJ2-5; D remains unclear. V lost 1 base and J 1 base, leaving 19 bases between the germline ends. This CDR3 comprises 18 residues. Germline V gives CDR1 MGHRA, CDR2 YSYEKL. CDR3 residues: CASSQAPGPFITQETQYF. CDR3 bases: TGCGCCAGCAGCCAAGCGCCAGGACCCTTCATAACCCAAGAGACCCAGTACTTC.

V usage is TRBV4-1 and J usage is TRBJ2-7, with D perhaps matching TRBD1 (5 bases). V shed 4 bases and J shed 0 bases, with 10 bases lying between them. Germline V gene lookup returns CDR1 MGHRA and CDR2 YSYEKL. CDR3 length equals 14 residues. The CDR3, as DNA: TGCGCCAGCAGCCCGATGGGGCGCTCCTACGAGCAGTACTTC. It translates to CASSPMGRSYEQYF.

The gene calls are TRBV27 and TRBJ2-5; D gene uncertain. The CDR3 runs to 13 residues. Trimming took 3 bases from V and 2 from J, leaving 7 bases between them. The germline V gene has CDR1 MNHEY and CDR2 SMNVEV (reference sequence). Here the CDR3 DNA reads TGTGCCAGCAGTTTTGGGCAGCAAGAGACCCAGTACTTC. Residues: CASSFGQQETQYF.

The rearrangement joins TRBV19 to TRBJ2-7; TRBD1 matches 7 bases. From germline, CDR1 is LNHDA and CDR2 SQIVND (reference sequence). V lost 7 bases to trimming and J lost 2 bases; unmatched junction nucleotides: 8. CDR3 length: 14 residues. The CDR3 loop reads CASMARDRPYEQYF. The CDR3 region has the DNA TGTGCCAGTATGGCTAGGGACAGACCCTACGAGCAGTACTTC.

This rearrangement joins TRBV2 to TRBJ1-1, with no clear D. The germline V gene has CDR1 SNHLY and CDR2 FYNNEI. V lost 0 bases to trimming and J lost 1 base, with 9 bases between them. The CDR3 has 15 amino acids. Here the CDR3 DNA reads TGTGCCAGCAGTGAAGCGATAACGGGGAACACTGAAGCTTTCTTT. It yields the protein CASSEAITGNTEAFF.

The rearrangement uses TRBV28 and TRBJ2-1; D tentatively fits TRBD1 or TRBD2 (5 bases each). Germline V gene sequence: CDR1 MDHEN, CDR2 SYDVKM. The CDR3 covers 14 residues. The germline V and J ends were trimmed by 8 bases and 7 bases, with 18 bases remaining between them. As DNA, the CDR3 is TGTGCCAGCTGCCCCGGGGCCCCGGGGAATGAGCAGTTCTTC. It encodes CASCPGAPGNEQFF.

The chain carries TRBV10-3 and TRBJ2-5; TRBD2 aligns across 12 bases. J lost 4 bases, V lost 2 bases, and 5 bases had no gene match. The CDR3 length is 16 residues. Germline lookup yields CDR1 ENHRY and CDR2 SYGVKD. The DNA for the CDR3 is TGTGCCATCAGTGAGGGGCGGACTAGCGGGATAGAGACCCAGTACTTC. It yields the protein CAISEGRTSGIETQYF.

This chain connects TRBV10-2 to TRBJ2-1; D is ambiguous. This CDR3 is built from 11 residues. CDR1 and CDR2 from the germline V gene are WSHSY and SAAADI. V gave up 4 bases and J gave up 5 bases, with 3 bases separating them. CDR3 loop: CASSADNEQFF. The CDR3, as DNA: TGCGCCAGCAGTGCGGACAATGAGCAGTTCTTC.

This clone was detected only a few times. In nucleotides, the CDR3 is TGTGCCAGCAGTCCCCGGCTAGCGGGGCCCTTTTACAATGAGCAGTTCTTC. Translated, it gives CASSPRLAGPFYNEQFF. The V call is TRBV2, the J call TRBJ2-1, with 9 nucleotides matching TRBD2. The germline V gene encodes CDR1 SNHLY and CDR2 FYNNEI. The CDR3 sequence is 17 residues long. V was pared by 5 bases and J by 4 bases, with 12 bases of the junction left unmatched.

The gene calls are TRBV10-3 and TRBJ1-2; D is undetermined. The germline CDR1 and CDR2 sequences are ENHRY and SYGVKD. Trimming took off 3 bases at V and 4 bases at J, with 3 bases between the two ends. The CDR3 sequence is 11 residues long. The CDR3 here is CAISDGYGYTF. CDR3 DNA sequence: TGTGCCATCAGTGATGGCTATGGCTACACCTTC.

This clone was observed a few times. The CDR3 coding sequence is TGTGCCAGCAAAGACAGGGGCTCCTCCTACGAGCAGTACTTC. Its translation is CASKDRGSSYEQYF. This chain joins TRBV2 and TRBJ2-7; TRBD1 matches 8 bases. V trimming: 7 bases; J trimming: 0 bases; junction bases outside the gene matches: 5. This CDR3 has 14 residues. Per the germline V gene, CDR1 is SNHLY and CDR2 is FYNNEI.

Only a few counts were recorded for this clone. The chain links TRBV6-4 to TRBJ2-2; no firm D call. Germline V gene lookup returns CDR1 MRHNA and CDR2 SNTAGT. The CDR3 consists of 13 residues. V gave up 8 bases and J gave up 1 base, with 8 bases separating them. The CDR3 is CASGNLNTGELFF. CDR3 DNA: TGTGCCAGCGGTAACCTGAACACCGGGGAGCTGTTTTTT.

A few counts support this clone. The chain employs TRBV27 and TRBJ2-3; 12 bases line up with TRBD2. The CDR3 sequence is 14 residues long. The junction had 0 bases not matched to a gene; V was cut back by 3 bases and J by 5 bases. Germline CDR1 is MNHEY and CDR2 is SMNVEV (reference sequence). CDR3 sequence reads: CASSLGLAGDTQYF. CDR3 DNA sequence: TGTGCCAGCAGTTTGGGACTAGCGGGAGATACGCAGTATTTT.

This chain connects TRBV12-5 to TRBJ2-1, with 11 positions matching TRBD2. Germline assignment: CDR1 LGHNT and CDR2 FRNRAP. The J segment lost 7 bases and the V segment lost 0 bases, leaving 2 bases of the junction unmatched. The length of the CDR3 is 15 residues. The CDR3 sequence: CASGLVLAGANEQFF. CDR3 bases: TGTGCTAGTGGTTTGGTACTAGCGGGAGCGAATGAGCAGTTCTTC.

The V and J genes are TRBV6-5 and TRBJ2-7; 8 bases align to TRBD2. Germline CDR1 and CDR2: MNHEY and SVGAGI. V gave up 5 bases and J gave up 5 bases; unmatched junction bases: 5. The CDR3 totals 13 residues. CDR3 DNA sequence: TGTGCCAGCAGTGACGGGAGGGCCCACGAGCAGTACTTC. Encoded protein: CASSDGRAHEQYF.